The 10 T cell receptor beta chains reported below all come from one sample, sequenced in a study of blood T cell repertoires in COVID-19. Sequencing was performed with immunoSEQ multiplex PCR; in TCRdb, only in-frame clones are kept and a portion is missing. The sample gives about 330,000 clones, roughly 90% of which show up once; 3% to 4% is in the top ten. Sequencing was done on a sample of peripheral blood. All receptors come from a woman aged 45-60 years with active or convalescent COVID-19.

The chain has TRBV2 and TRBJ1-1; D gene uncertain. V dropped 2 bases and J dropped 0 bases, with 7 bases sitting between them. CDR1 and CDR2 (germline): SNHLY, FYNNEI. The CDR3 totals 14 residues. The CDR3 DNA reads TGTGCCAGCAGTGAAATGTCCATGAACACTGAAGCTTTCTTT. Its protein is CASSEMSMNTEAFF.

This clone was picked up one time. The CDR3 region has the DNA TGTGCCAGCAGCCCATCGGCTAGCGGGACGAGCTACAATGAGCAGTTCTTC. Residues: CASSPSASGTSYNEQFF. The chain is built from TRBV28 and TRBJ2-1, with 9 nucleotides matching TRBD2. The germline CDR1 and CDR2 sequences are MDHEN and SYDVKM. The CDR3 is 17 residues long. The trim removed 6 bases at V and 3 bases at J, leaving 12 bases unmatched.

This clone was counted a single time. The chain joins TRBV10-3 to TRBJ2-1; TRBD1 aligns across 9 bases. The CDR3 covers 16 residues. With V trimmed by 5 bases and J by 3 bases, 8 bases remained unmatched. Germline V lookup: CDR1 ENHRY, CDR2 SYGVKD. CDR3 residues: CAISRFRDRDYNEQFF. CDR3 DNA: TGTGCCATCAGTCGGTTCCGGGACAGGGACTACAATGAGCAGTTCTTC.

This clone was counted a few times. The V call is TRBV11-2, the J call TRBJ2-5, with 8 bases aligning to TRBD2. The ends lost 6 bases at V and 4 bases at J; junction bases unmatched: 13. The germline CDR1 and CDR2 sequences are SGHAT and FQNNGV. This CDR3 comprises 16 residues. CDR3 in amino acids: CASSTSGYYAGETQYF. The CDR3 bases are TGTGCCAGCAGTACTAGCGGTTACTATGCCGGAGAGACCCAGTACTTC.

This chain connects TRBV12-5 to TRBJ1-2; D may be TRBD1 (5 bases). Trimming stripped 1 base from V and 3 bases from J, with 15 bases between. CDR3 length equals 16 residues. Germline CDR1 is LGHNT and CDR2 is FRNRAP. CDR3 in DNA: TGTGCTAGTGGTTTGGAGGGGACTGCCCGCGACTATGGCTACACCTTC. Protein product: CASGLEGTARDYGYTF. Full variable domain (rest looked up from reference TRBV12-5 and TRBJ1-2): DARVTQTPRHKVTEMGQEVTMRCQPILGHNTVFWYRQTMMQGLELLAYFRNRAPLDDSGMPKDRFSAEMPDATLATLKIQPSEPRDSAVYFCASGLEGTARDYGYTFGSGTRLTVV.

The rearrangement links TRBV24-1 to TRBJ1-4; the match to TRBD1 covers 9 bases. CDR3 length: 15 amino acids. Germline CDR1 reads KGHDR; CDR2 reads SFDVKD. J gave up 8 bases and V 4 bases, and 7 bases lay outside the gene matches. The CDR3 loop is CATSEMGQGGEKLFF. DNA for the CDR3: TGTGCCACCAGTGAAATGGGACAGGGAGGAGAAAAACTGTTTTTT.

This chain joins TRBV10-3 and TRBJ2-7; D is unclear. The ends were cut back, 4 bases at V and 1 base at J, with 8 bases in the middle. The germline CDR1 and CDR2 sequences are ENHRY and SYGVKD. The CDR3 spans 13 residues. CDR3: CAISGGSSYEQYF. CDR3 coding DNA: TGTGCCATCAGTGGCGGCAGTTCCTACGAGCAGTACTTC.

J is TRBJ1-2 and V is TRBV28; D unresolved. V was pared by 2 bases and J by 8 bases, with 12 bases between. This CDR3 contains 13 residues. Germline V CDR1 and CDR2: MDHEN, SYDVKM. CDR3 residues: CASSLKPRRGYTF. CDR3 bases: TGTGCCAGCAGTTTAAAGCCCAGGAGGGGCTACACCTTC.

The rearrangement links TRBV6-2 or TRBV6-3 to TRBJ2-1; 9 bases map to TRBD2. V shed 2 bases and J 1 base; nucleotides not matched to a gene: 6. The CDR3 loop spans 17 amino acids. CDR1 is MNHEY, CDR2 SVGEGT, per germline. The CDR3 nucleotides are TGTGCCAGCAGTTACATCCCGCGGGGGGGGTCCTACAATGAGCAGTTCTTC. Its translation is CASSYIPRGGSYNEQFF.

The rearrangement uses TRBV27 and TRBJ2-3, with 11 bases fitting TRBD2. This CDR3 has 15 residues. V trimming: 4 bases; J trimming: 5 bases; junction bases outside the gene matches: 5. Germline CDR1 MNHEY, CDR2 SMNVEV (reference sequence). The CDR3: CASSSPGLAVDTQYF. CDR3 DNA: TGTGCCAGCAGTTCTCCGGGACTAGCGGTAGATACGCAGTATTTT.